Each of the 21 T cell receptor beta chains below was sequenced from the same sample in a study of STAT3 mutations in large granular lymphocyte leukemia. Study-wide findings and caveats: At least one immunodominant TCR beta clonotype appeared in every T-cell large granular lymphocyte leukemia patient.

Only in-frame clones appear in the TCRdb table, and some are missing; sequencing was by immunoSEQ multiplex PCR. This repertoire shows some 9,800 clones, around 90% found once; its top ten account for 66%. Antigens of these TCRs are unknown. The sample taken for sequencing was peripheral blood mononuclear cells. These receptor sequences come from a man in his fifties or sixties with T-cell large granular lymphocyte leukemia. Some clones in this sample may be carry-over from other donors' samples.

The chain has TRBV21-1 and TRBJ1-1; the DNA was not used to check the table's D call, TRBD1. TRBV21-1 is a pseudogene locus. CDR3 length: 15 residues. CDR3 bases: TGTGCCAGCAGCAGGTCGACAGGGCTGGGCACTGAAGCTTTCTTT. Its protein is CASSRSTGLGTEAFF.

The rearrangement uses TRBV2 and TRBJ2-5; 7 positions match TRBD2. The germline V gene has CDR1 SNHLY and CDR2 FYNNEI. The CDR3 covers 14 residues. The J segment lost 2 bases and the V segment lost 7 bases, leaving 7 bases of the junction unmatched. This CDR3 reads CASTHSGQQETQYF. Here the CDR3 DNA reads TGTGCCAGCACCCATAGCGGGCAGCAAGAGACCCAGTACTTC.

The rearrangement joins TRBV29-1 to TRBJ1-1; 7 bases map to TRBD1. The CDR3 has 12 residues. The V gene end was trimmed by 1 base and the J gene end by 4 bases; junction bases not matched to a gene: 0. Germline values: CDR1 SQVTM, CDR2 ANQGSEA. DNA for the CDR3: TGCAGCGTTGAAGCAGGGGGCACTGAAGCTTTCTTT. Protein: CSVEAGGTEAFF. Drawing the rest from reference TRBV29-1 and TRBJ1-1, the complete variable domain is SAVISQKPSRDICQRGTSLTIQCQVDSQVTMMFWYRQQPGQSLTLIATANQGSEATYESGFVIDKFPISRPNLTFSTLTVSNMSPEDSSIYLCSVEAGGTEAFFGQGTRLTVV.

J is TRBJ2-7 and V is TRBV5-1, with D maybe TRBD2 (6 bases). Germline V gene data show CDR1 as SGHRS and CDR2 as YFSETQ. V was cut by 4 bases and J by 7 bases, with 21 bases left in between. This CDR3 comprises 15 residues. CDR3 sequence (DNA): TGCGCCAGCAGCCCGGGGGACTCAGGGATGAGAGAGCAGTACTTC. Translation: CASSPGDSGMREQYF.

The chain couples TRBV29-1 to TRBJ2-2, with 8 bases lining up with TRBD1. The length of the CDR3 is 13 residues. The germline CDR1 and CDR2 sequences are SQVTM and ANQGSEA. The J segment lost 4 bases and the V segment lost 6 bases, leaving 4 bases of the junction unmatched. The chain's CDR3 is CSVATGGTGELFF. The DNA of the CDR3 is TGCAGCGTCGCCACAGGGGGCACCGGGGAGCTGTTTTTT.

The gene calls are TRBV15 and TRBJ2-4; tentatively, D is TRBD2 (6 bases). The CDR3 sequence is 15 residues long. Germline lookup yields CDR1 LNHNV and CDR2 YYDKDF (reference sequence). The V end lost 5 bases, the J end lost 8 bases, and 19 bases lay between the germline ends. In nucleotides, the CDR3 is TGTGCCACCAGCCACGGGGGAGCCTCTGGGGACATTCAGTACTTC. Translating it yields CATSHGGASGDIQYF.

The chain carries TRBV25-1 and TRBJ2-1; 9 bases align to TRBD2. J lost 5 bases, V lost 7 bases, and 12 bases had no gene match. Germline loops: CDR1 MGHDK, CDR2 SYGVNS. The CDR3 contains 16 residues. This CDR3 reads CASIDIAGESNNEQFF. In DNA form, the CDR3 reads TGTGCCAGCATCGACATAGCGGGAGAGTCAAACAATGAGCAGTTCTTC.

The rearrangement joins TRBV14 to TRBJ1-1; D possibly corresponds to TRBD1 (6 bases). Deletions cut 3 bases from V and 7 bases from J, with 9 bases between. This CDR3 contains 12 residues. The germline CDR1 and CDR2 sequences are SGHDN and FVKESK. This chain's CDR3 is CASSHGQREAFF. Here the CDR3 DNA reads TGTGCCAGCAGCCATGGACAGCGTGAAGCTTTCTTT.

The J gene is TRBJ1-2, the V gene TRBV5-1, with a possible D match to TRBD1 (5 bases). Germline CDR1 SGHRS, CDR2 YFSETQ. This CDR3 spans 16 amino acids. Trimming took off 6 bases at V and 0 bases at J, with 18 bases between the two ends. The CDR3 is CASTSKEGRANYGYTF. CDR3 sequence (DNA): TGCGCCAGCACTTCGAAAGAGGGGAGAGCTAACTATGGCTACACCTTC.

The gene calls are TRBV14 and TRBJ2-1; 12 nucleotides line up with TRBD1. V was pared by 4 bases and J by 9 bases, with 7 bases of the junction left unmatched. The CDR3 runs to 15 residues. Germline values: CDR1 SGHDN, CDR2 FVKESK. The CDR3 DNA follows: TGTGCCAGCAGCCGTGTGGGACAGGGGGCCGGTGAGCAGTTCTTC. This translates into CASSRVGQGAGEQFF.

The V and J genes are TRBV19 and TRBJ1-2; D remains unclear. Germline assignment: CDR1 LNHDA and CDR2 SQIVND (reference sequence). The CDR3 is 12 amino acids. Between the trimmed V and J ends, which lost 5 bases and 8 bases, there was a span of 12 bases. CDR3 nucleotide sequence: TGTGCCAGTAGTCCCCAGAGGGAAGGCTACACCTTC. Protein sequence: CASSPQREGYTF.

The V call is TRBV29-1, the J call TRBJ2-1; TRBD2 aligns across 13 bases. The junction had 12 bases not matched to a gene; V was cut back by 3 bases and J by 7 bases. CDR3 size: 17 residues. CDR1 and CDR2 from the germline V gene are SQVTM and ANQGSEA. CDR3 DNA sequence: TGCAGCGTTGAGCCCGGGACTAGCGGGGCCAGAGGAAATGAGCAGTTCTTC. Translating gives CSVEPGTSGARGNEQFF.

This clone has a single count. The chain uses TRBV9 and TRBJ2-2, with 7 bases lining up with TRBD2. With 4 bases clipped from V and 2 bases from J, the junction kept 11 bases outside the gene matches. CDR1 and CDR2 from the germline V gene are SGDLS and YYNGEE. The CDR3 is 17 amino acids. The CDR3 loop reads CASSPQGLVGNTGELFF. CDR3 in DNA: TGTGCCAGCAGCCCCCAAGGACTAGTGGGTAACACCGGGGAGCTGTTTTTT. Filled out from reference TRBV9 and TRBJ2-2, the complete variable domain reads DSGVTQTPKHLITATGQRVTLRCSPRSGDLSVYWYQQSLDQGLQFLIQYYNGEERAKGNILERFSAQQFPDLHSELNLSSLELGDSALYFCASSPQGLVGNTGELFFGEGSRLTVL.

The V and J genes are TRBV7-9 and TRBJ2-1, with 8 bases aligning to TRBD2. CDR1 is SEHNR and CDR2 is FQNEAQ in the germline V gene (reference sequence). This CDR3 comprises 14 residues. The CDR3 region is CAHPAREGDNEQFF. The CDR3 DNA reads as TGTGCACACCCCGCCCGGGAGGGAGACAATGAGCAGTTCTTC.

The CDR3 DNA reads TGTGCCAGCAGCAAAGGGTCAGGGTATGCTGAAGCTTTCTTT. This sequence encodes CASSKGSGYAEAFF. V is TRBV7-2 and J is TRBJ1-1, with D perhaps matching TRBD1 (5 bases). This CDR3 is built from 14 residues. Germline CDR1 SGHTA, CDR2 FQGNSA. V was clipped by 5 bases and J by 6 bases, with 16 bases between them.

The chain employs TRBV29-1 and TRBJ2-4; perhaps D is TRBD1 or TRBD2 (5 bases each). The CDR3 has 14 amino acids. Per the germline V gene, CDR1 is SQVTM and CDR2 is ANQGSEA. Trimming took 6 bases from V and 6 from J, leaving 18 bases between them. The CDR3 region has the DNA TGCAGCGTAAGAGCGAGGGGAGAGAGAAACATTCAGTACTTC. Translated, it gives CSVRARGERNIQYF.

J is TRBJ2-5 and V is TRBV5-1; TRBD1 agrees at 7 bases. V shed 7 bases, J shed 2 bases, and the junction held 11 bases outside the gene matches. Germline CDR1 SGHRS, CDR2 YFSETQ. The CDR3 loop spans 15 amino acids. The CDR3 sequence is CASYIGGAEQETQYF. In nucleotides, the CDR3 is TGCGCCAGCTACATAGGGGGCGCTGAGCAAGAGACCCAGTACTTC.

This chain links TRBV7-2 with TRBJ2-5, with D tentatively TRBD1 or TRBD2 (6 bases each). In germline, CDR1 is SGHTA, CDR2 FQGNSA. The CDR3 contains 14 residues. Trimming removed 0 bases at V and 5 bases at J, with 10 bases between. CDR3 DNA: TGTGCCAGCAGCTTAGCAGGGGGGAGTGAGACCCAGTACTTC. Amino acids: CASSLAGGSETQYF.

The CDR3 here is CASSFTGTTDTQYF. The CDR3 nucleotides are TGTGCCAGCAGCTTTACAGGAACCACAGATACGCAGTATTTT. This chain uses TRBV5-4 with TRBJ2-3, with D tentatively TRBD1 (5 bases). The V and J ends lost 2 bases and 2 bases respectively, with 9 bases between them. CDR1 and CDR2 from the germline V gene are SGHNT and YYREEE (reference sequence). The CDR3 contains 14 residues.

The gene calls are TRBV4-1 and TRBJ1-5, with D unclear. The CDR3 length is 12 residues. V shed 1 base and J shed 9 bases, with 7 bases lying between them. The germline gives CDR1 MGHRA, CDR2 YSYEKL. The CDR3 nucleotides read TGCGCCAGCAGCCAAGGTTTGTGGCCCCAGCATTTT. As protein: CASSQGLWPQHF.

The V call is TRBV7-2, the J call TRBJ2-1; D assignment may be TRBD1 or TRBD2 (5 bases each). V dropped 5 bases and J dropped 6 bases, with 11 bases sitting between them. The CDR3 consists of 13 residues. The germline CDR1 and CDR2 sequences are SGHTA and FQGNSA. CDR3 in DNA: TGTGCCAGCAGCCAGGTTGGGGGCAATGAGCAGTTCTTC. Amino acid sequence: CASSQVGGNEQFF.